The 14 T cell receptor beta chains presented below share a single source sample, sequenced in a study of cytomegalovirus exposure and HLA in healthy donors. The PCR was carried out with 60 Vbeta primers and 13 Jbeta primers. Libraries were prepared by immunoSEQ multiplex PCR; TCRdb keeps only in-frame clonotypes and omits some of them. The profile shows fewer than 55,000 clones, about 60% of them singletons. Sequences were obtained from PBMCs. These receptors all come from a man in his 60s in good health and CMV-seropositive.

The chain is built from TRBV14 and TRBJ2-1; D is perhaps TRBD1 (5 bases). Germline V gene lookup returns CDR1 SGHDN and CDR2 FVKESK. CDR3 length: 13 residues. Deletions cut 4 bases from V and 4 bases from J, with 8 bases between. CDR3: CASSRGTYNEQFF. CDR3 DNA: TGTGCCAGCAGCCGGGGCACTTACAATGAGCAGTTCTTC.

The chain employs TRBV5-1 and TRBJ2-7; TRBD2 matches 10 bases. The V gene end was trimmed by 6 bases and the J gene end by 0 bases; junction bases not matched to a gene: 12. Germline assignment: CDR1 SGHRS and CDR2 YFSETQ. This CDR3 has 17 residues. The CDR3 DNA reads TGCGCCAGCACCATGGGTAGCGGACTAGCGGTCTCCTACGAGCAGTACTTC. Translating it yields CASTMGSGLAVSYEQYF.

This chain links TRBV6-1 with TRBJ1-5, with D tentatively TRBD1 (6 bases). The CDR3 extends over 14 amino acids. V was trimmed by 6 bases and J by 0 bases, leaving 9 bases between them. The germline V gene encodes CDR1 MNHNS and CDR2 SASEGT. This CDR3 reads CASSGQNSNQPQHF. The CDR3, as DNA: TGTGCCAGCAGCGGACAGAATAGCAATCAGCCCCAGCATTTT.

The V and J genes are TRBV19 and TRBJ2-1, with 7 bases identical to TRBD1. The CDR3 extends over 21 amino acids. Looked up from germline, CDR1 is LNHDA and CDR2 is SQIVND (reference sequence). V shed 3 bases, J shed 5 bases, and the junction held 25 bases outside the gene matches. Here the CDR3 reads CASSILSRTGIRGVGDNEQFF. The CDR3 coding sequence is TGTGCCAGTAGTATCCTTTCGCGGACAGGAATTCGGGGTGTCGGTGACAATGAGCAGTTCTTC.

Note on this clone: The same CDR3 also results from other DNA sequences found in this sample. V usage is TRBV7-2 and J usage is TRBJ1-1; D unclear. V was clipped by 5 bases and J by 1 base, with 8 bases between them. Germline V gene data show CDR1 as SGHTA and CDR2 as FQGNSA. This CDR3 has 13 residues. The CDR3 DNA reads as TGTGCCAGCAGCCTTGGGAGGAACACTGAAGCTTTCTTT. Encoded protein: CASSLGRNTEAFF.

This clone was counted once. This chain joins TRBV28 and TRBJ1-2; the D is unclear. The germline V and J ends were trimmed by 2 bases and 7 bases, with 5 bases remaining between them. Germline V gene data show CDR1 as MDHEN and CDR2 as SYDVKM. The CDR3 has 11 residues. Here the CDR3 DNA reads TGTGCCAGCAGTTTACCCGGTGGCTACACCTTC. It translates to CASSLPGGYTF.

This chain joins TRBV28 and TRBJ1-5; 8 bases map to TRBD1. Germline values: CDR1 MDHEN, CDR2 SYDVKM. This CDR3 has 14 amino acids. The V and J ends lost 5 bases and 7 bases, in that order; junction bases with no gene match: 7. In DNA form, the CDR3 reads TGTGCCAGCAGTATCAGGGGGCATGGACAGCCCCAGCATTTT. Its translation is CASSIRGHGQPQHF.

The CDR3 here is CAWIDGLAGGGDTQYF. CDR3 DNA: TGTGCCTGGATAGATGGACTAGCGGGAGGTGGGGATACGCAGTATTTT. J is TRBJ2-3 and V is TRBV30, with TRBD2 matching 14 bases. There are 16 residues in the CDR3. J lost 6 bases, V lost 4 bases, and 9 bases had no gene match. Germline CDR1 reads GTSNPN; CDR2 reads SVGIG (reference sequence).

The chain combines TRBV4-3 with TRBJ2-4; TRBD1 matches 8 bases. With 0 bases clipped from V and 0 bases from J, the junction kept 4 bases outside the gene matches. This CDR3 region has 17 residues. From germline, CDR1 is LGHNA and CDR2 YSLEER. Here the CDR3 DNA reads TGCGCCAGCAGCCAAGACGGGACAGGTATAGCCAAAAACATTCAGTACTTC. This gives the protein CASSQDGTGIAKNIQYF.

The chain employs TRBV5-1 and TRBJ2-7, with D unclear. Trimming cost V 1 base and J 3 bases, with 14 bases left between them. Germline-derived CDR1 and CDR2 are SGHRS and YFSETQ. The CDR3 loop spans 15 amino acids. Here the CDR3 DNA reads TGCGCCAGCAGCTTGTCAGCAGGATTTGACTACGAGCAGTACTTC. Translating it yields CASSLSAGFDYEQYF.

This chain connects TRBV7-6 to TRBJ2-7; no definite D call. This CDR3 contains 14 residues. V was clipped by 0 bases and J by 3 bases, with 9 bases between them. Germline CDR1 SGHVS, CDR2 FNYEAQ. CDR3 nucleotide sequence: TGTGCCAGCAGCTTAGCCGGCGGTAACTACGAGCAGTACTTC. It encodes CASSLAGGNYEQYF.

DNA of the CDR3: TGTGCCAGCAGTCGGCGGACATTTACCTACGAGCAGTACTTC. Protein sequence: CASSRRTFTYEQYF. The gene calls are TRBV28 and TRBJ2-7; perhaps TRBD1 as D (5 bases). Germline V CDR1 and CDR2: MDHEN, SYDVKM. The CDR3 covers 14 residues. V was pared by 5 bases and J by 2 bases, with 13 bases between.

J is TRBJ1-2 and V is TRBV27; perhaps TRBD1 as D (5 bases). Trimming took 5 bases from V and 4 from J, leaving 8 bases between them. The CDR3 consists of 12 residues. Germline V gives CDR1 MNHEY, CDR2 SMNVEV (reference sequence). The CDR3, as DNA: TGTGCCAGCAGTCCCGGGGGCTATGGCTACACCTTC. Amino acids: CASSPGGYGYTF.

The chain has TRBV6-1 and TRBJ2-2; tentative D call: TRBD1 (6 bases). V dropped 4 bases and J dropped 4 bases, with 13 bases sitting between them. CDR1 is MNHNS and CDR2 is SASEGT in the germline V gene. CDR3 length: 15 residues. For the CDR3, the DNA is TGTGCCAGCAGTGGGGGTAGAGGGGGCACCGGGGAGCTGTTTTTT. Amino acid sequence: CASSGGRGGTGELFF.